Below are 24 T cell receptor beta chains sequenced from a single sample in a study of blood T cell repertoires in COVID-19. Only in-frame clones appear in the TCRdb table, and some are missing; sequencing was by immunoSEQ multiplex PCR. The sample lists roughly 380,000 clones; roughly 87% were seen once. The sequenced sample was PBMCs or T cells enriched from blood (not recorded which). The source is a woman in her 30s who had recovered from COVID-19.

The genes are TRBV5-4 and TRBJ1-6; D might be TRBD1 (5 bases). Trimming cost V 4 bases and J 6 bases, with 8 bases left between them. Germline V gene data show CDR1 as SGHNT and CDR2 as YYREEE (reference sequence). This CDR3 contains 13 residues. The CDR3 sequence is CASSITGNSPLHF. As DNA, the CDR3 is TGTGCCAGCAGCATTACAGGTAATTCACCCCTCCACTTT. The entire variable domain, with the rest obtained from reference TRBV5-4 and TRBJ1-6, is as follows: ETGVTQSPTHLIKTRGQQVTLRCSSQSGHNTVSWYQQALGQGPQFIFQYYREEENGRGNFPPRFSGLQFPNYSSELNVNALELDDSALYLCASSITGNSPLHFGNGTRLTVT.

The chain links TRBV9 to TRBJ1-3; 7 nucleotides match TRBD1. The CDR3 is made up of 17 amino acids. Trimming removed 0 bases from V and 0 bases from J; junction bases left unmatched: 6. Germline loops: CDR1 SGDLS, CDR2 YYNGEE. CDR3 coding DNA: TGTGCCAGCAGCGTAGAAGGCAGGGGGTTCTCTGGAAACACCATATATTTT. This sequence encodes CASSVEGRGFSGNTIYF.

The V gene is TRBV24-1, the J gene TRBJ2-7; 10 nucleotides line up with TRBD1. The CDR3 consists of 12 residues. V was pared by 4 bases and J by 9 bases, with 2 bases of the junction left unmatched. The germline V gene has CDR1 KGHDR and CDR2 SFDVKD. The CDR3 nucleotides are TGTGCCACCAGTGAAGACAGGGGGCGGCAGTACTTC. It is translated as CATSEDRGRQYF.

The CDR3 region is CASKYGQGSNYGYTF. The CDR3 coding sequence is TGTGCCAGCAAATACGGACAGGGGTCTAACTATGGCTACACCTTC. The chain couples TRBV9 to TRBJ1-2; 9 bases are shared with TRBD1. Germline loops: CDR1 SGDLS, CDR2 YYNGEE. The CDR3 runs to 15 residues. The V gene end was trimmed by 6 bases and the J gene end by 0 bases; junction bases not matched to a gene: 6. Drawing the rest from reference TRBV9 and TRBJ1-2, the complete variable domain is DSGVTQTPKHLITATGQRVTLRCSPRSGDLSVYWYQQSLDQGLQFLIQYYNGEERAKGNILERFSAQQFPDLHSELNLSSLELGDSALYFCASKYGQGSNYGYTFGSGTRLTVV.

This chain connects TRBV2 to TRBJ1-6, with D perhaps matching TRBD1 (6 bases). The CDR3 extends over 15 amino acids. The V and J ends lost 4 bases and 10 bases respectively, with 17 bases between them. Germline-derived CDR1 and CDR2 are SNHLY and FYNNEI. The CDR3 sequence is CASSGQVLRQSPLHF. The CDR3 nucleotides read TGTGCCAGCAGTGGACAGGTATTGAGGCAATCACCCCTCCACTTT. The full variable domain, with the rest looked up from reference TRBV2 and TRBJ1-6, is EPEVTQTPSHQVTQMGQEVILRCVPISNHLYFYWYRQILGQKVEFLVSFYNNEISEKSEIFDDQFSVERPDGSNFTLKIRSTKLEDSAMYFCASSGQVLRQSPLHFGNGTRLTVT.

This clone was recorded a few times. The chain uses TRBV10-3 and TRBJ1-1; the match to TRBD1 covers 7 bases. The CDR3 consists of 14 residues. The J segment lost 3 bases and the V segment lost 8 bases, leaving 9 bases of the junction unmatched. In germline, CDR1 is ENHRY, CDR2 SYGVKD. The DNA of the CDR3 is TGTGCCATCGGAGCCCGGGACAGAGACACTGAAGCTTTCTTT. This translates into CAIGARDRDTEAFF.

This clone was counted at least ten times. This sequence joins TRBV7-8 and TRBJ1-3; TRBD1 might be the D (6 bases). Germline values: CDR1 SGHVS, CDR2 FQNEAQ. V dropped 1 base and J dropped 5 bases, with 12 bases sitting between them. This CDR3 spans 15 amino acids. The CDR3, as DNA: TGTGCCAGCAGCTTAGGGGGGCGGGAGAGAAACACCATATATTTT. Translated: CASSLGGRERNTIYF.

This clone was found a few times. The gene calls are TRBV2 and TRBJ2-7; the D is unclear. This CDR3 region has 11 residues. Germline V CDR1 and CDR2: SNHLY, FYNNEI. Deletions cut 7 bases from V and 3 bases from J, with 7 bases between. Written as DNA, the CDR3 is TGTGCCAGCATCGAGGACTACGAGCAGTACTTC. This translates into CASIEDYEQYF.

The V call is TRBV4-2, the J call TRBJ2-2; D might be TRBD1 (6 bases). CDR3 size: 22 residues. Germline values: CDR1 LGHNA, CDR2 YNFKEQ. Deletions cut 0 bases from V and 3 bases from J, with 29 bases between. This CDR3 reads CASSQDRTGLWRKGSYTGELFF. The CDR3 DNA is TGTGCCAGCAGCCAAGATCGTACAGGGTTATGGCGCAAGGGATCATACACCGGGGAGCTGTTTTTT.

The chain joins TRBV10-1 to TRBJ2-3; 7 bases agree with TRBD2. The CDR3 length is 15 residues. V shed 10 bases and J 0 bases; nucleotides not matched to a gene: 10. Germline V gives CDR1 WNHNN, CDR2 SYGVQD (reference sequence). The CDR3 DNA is TGCGCCACCGCGGGTAGCGGGTCTAGCACAGATACGCAGTATTTT. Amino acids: CATAGSGSSTDTQYF.

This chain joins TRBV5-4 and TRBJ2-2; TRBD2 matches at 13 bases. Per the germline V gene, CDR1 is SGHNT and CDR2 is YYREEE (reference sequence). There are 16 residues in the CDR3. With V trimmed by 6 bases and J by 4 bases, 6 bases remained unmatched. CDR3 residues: CASTKGLAGVTGELFF. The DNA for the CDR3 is TGTGCCAGCACCAAAGGACTAGCGGGAGTCACCGGGGAGCTGTTTTTT.

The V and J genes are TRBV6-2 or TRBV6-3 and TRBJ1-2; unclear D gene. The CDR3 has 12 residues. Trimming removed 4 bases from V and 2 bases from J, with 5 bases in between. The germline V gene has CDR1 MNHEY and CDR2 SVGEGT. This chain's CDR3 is CASSWSNYGYTF. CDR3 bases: TGTGCCAGCAGTTGGAGCAACTATGGCTACACCTTC.

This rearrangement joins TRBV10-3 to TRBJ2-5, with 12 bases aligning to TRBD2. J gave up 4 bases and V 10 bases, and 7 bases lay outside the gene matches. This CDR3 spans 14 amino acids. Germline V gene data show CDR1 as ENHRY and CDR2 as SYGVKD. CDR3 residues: CATHPSGRGETQYF. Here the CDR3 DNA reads TGTGCCACCCACCCTAGCGGGAGGGGAGAGACCCAGTACTTC.

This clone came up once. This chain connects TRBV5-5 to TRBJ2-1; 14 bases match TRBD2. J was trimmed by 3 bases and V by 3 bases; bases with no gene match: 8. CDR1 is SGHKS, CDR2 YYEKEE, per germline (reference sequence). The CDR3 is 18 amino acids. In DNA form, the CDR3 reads TGTGCCAGCAGCTATGGACTAGCGGGAGGACTTAACTACAATGAGCAGTTCTTC. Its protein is CASSYGLAGGLNYNEQFF.

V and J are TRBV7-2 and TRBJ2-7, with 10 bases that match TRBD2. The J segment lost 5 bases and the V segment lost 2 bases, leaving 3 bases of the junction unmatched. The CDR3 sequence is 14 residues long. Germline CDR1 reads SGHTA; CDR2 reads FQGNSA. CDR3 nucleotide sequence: TGTGCCAGCAGCTTAATCGGACTAGCGGACGAGCAGTACTTC. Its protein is CASSLIGLADEQYF. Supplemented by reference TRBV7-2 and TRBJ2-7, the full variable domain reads GAGVSQSPSNKVTEKGKDVELRCDPISGHTALYWYRQSLGQGLEFLIYFQGNSAPDKSGLPSDRFSAERTGGSVSTLTIQRTQQEDSAVYLCASSLIGLADEQYFGPGTRLTVT.

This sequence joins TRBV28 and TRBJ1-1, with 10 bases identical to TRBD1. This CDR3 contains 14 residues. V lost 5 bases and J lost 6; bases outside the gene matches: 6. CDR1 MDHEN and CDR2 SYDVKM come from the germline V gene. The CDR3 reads CASSPDRGLSEAFF. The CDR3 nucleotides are TGTGCCAGCAGTCCCGACAGGGGGCTCTCTGAAGCTTTCTTT. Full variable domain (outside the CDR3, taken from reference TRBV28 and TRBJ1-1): DVKVTQSSRYLVKRTGEKVFLECVQDMDHENMFWYRQDPGLGLRLIYFSYDVKMKEKGDIPEGYSVSREKKERFSLILESASTNQTSMYLCASSPDRGLSEAFFGQGTRLTVV.

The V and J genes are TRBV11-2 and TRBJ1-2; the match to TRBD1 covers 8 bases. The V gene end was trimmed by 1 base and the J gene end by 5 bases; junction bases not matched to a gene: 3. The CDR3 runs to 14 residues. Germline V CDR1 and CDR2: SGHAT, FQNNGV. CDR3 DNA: TGTGCCAGCAGCTTAGGAGGACAGGGTTATGGCTACACCTTC. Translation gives CASSLGGQGYGYTF.

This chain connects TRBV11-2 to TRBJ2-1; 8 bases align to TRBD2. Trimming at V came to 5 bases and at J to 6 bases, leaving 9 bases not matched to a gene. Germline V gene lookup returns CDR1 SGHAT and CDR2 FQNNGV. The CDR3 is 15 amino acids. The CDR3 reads CASSPLTGGPNEQFF. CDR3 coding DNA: TGTGCCAGCAGCCCACTGACGGGGGGGCCCAATGAGCAGTTCTTC.

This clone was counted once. As DNA, the CDR3 is TGTGCCAGCAGCCCGATACTGCATCAGCCCCAGCATTTT. It specifies CASSPILHQPQHF. The genes are TRBV12-3 or TRBV12-4 and TRBJ1-5; the D is unclear. V was shortened by 6 bases and J by 5 bases, with 11 bases between the two germline ends. CDR3 length: 13 residues.

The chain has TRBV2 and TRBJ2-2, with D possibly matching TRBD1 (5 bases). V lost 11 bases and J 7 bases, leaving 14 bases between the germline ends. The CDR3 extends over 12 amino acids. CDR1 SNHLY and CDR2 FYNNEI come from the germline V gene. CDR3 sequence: CAGHQGGGELFF. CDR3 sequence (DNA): TGTGCCGGTCATCAGGGCGGCGGGGAGCTGTTTTTT.

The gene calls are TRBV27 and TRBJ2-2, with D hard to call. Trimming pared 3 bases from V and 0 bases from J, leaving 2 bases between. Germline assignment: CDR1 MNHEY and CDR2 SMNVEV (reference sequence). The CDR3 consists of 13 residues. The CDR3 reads CASSFSNTGELFF. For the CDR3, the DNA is TGTGCCAGCAGTTTCTCGAACACCGGGGAGCTGTTTTTT.

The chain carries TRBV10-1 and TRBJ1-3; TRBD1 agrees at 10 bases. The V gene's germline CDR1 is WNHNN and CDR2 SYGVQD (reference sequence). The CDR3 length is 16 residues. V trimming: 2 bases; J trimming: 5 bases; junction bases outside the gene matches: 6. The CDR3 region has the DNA TGCGCCAGCAGTGAGCCGGGACAGGGGAAAAGAAACACCATATATTTT. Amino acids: CASSEPGQGKRNTIYF.

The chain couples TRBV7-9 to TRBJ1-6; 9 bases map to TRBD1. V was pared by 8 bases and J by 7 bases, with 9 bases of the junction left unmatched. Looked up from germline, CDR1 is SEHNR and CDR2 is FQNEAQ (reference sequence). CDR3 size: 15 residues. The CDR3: CASGRDRVGNSPLHF. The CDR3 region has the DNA TGTGCCAGCGGACGGGACAGGGTGGGCAATTCACCCCTCCACTTT.

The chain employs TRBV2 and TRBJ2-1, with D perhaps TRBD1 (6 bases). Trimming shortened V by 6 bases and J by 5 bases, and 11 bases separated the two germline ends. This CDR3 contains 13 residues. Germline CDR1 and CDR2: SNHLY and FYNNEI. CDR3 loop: CASSQNRDNEQFF. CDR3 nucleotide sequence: TGTGCCAGCAGCCAGAACAGGGACAATGAGCAGTTCTTC.